This T cell receptor beta chain stems from a study of beta chain features in type 1 diabetes. Regarding this clone: The antigen remains undetermined. The junction departs from the called germline gene at one end, perhaps through a read error.

Study-level results: TCRB CDR3s from Type 1 diabetes patients were moderately but significantly shorter in all four CD4+ subsets.

The entirety of the isolated RNA underwent reverse transcription, so expressed TCRB transcripts were sequenced. Using immunoSEQ multiplex PCR, the repertoire was profiled, and TCRdb retains in-frame clones only, with some absent. Found here are 140,000 or so clones, about 12% of them singletons; the top ten hold under 1.5%. The TCR sequence derives from a man between 18 and 35 years old with type 1 diabetes. Sequencing was done on a sample of central memory CD4+ T cells from blood.

As DNA, the CDR3 is TGTGCCAGCATTGAATGGGGGCCAACCTACGAGCAGTACTTC. This encodes CASIEWGPTYEQYF. The V gene is TRBV6-1, the J gene TRBJ2-7, with D perhaps TRBD1 (6 bases). CDR3 length: 14 amino acids. Germline V gives CDR1 MNHNS, CDR2 SASEGT.